This is a list of T cell receptor beta chains from one sample in a study of T cells in Graves' hyperthyroidism and ophthalmopathy. From the multiplex PCR reads, TCRdb called clonotypes with MiXCR, one entry per CDR3 protein. The sample shows 600,000 to 900,000 distinct CDR3 sequences, roughly 15% of them seen only once. Sequenced material: blood. These receptors originate from a young man with Graves' hyperthyroidism. Each CDR3 is given with its conserved first and last residue. Each record gives: D gene, V gene, clone size, J gene, CDR3 protein, CDR3 DNA. The D gene is left open where the match is weak. The size entry is marked missing in some rows and otherwise reads once, few, many or a size class.

d_call: -
v_call: TRBV27
clone_size: many
j_call: TRBJ1-5
cdr3_aa: CASSLEYNQPQHF
cdr3_nt: TGTGCCAGCAGTTTAGAGTACAATCAGCCCCAGCATTTT

d_call: -
v_call: TRBV6-1
clone_size: many
j_call: TRBJ1-1
cdr3_aa: CASSEEGVYTEAFF
cdr3_nt: TGTGCCAGCAGTGAAGAGGGGGTCTACACTGAAGCTTTCTTT

d_call: -
v_call: TRBV20-1
clone_size: few
j_call: TRBJ1-1
cdr3_aa: CSACPEQGGSEAFF
cdr3_nt: TGCAGTGCTTGCCCGGAACAGGGAGGCTCTGAAGCTTTCTTT

d_call: -
v_call: TRBV5-5
clone_size: once
j_call: TRBJ1-2
cdr3_aa: CASSIWTENYTF
cdr3_nt: TGTGCCAGCAGCATCTGGACGGAGAACTACACCTTC

d_call: -
v_call: TRBV12-3/TRBV12-4
clone_size: many
j_call: TRBJ2-1
cdr3_aa: CASSLRGRRRQFF
cdr3_nt: TGTGCCAGCAGTTTAAGAGGGAGAAGGCGGCAGTTCTTC

d_call: -
v_call: TRBV15
clone_size: -
j_call: TRBJ1-5
cdr3_aa: CATSPTGTTAQPQHF
cdr3_nt: TGTGCCACCAGCCCAACCGGGACAACAGCCCAGCCCCAGCATTTT

d_call: -
v_call: TRBV2
clone_size: many
j_call: TRBJ2-5
cdr3_aa: CASSESPGETQYF
cdr3_nt: TGTGCCAGCAGTGAAAGTCCTGGGGAGACCCAGTACTTC

d_call: TRBD2
v_call: TRBV24-1
clone_size: few
j_call: TRBJ2-1
cdr3_aa: CATSDPGTSGRNEQFF
cdr3_nt: TGTGCCACCAGTGACCCAGGGACTAGCGGGCGTAATGAGCAGTTCTTC

d_call: TRBD2
v_call: TRBV24-1
clone_size: many
j_call: TRBJ2-3
cdr3_aa: CATASPGLAGWGTQYF
cdr3_nt: TGTGCCACCGCTTCTCCCGGTCTAGCGGGATGGGGTACGCAGTATTTT

d_call: TRBD2
v_call: TRBV20-1
clone_size: once
j_call: TRBJ2-5
cdr3_aa: CSAKPPGPGGETQYF
cdr3_nt: TGCAGTGCTAAACCTCCGGGCCCGGGGGGAGAGACCCAGTACTTC

d_call: TRBD2
v_call: TRBV19
clone_size: -
j_call: TRBJ2-2
cdr3_aa: CASNRGLAYGELFF
cdr3_nt: TGTGCCAGTAACCGGGGACTAGCGTACGGGGAGCTGTTTTTT

d_call: TRBD1
v_call: TRBV6-1
clone_size: -
j_call: TRBJ1-2
cdr3_aa: CASSSRTGGYGYTF
cdr3_nt: TGTGCCAGCAGTAGTAGGACAGGGGGCTATGGCTACACCTTC

d_call: -
v_call: TRBV3-1
clone_size: many
j_call: TRBJ1-1
cdr3_aa: CASSHDIMNTEAFF
cdr3_nt: TGTGCCAGCAGCCATGACATCATGAACACTGAAGCTTTCTTT

d_call: TRBD1
v_call: TRBV7-2
clone_size: many
j_call: TRBJ1-1
cdr3_aa: CASSHPGTGGTEAFF
cdr3_nt: TGTGCCAGCAGCCACCCGGGGACAGGGGGAACTGAAGCTTTCTTT

d_call: -
v_call: TRBV12-3/TRBV12-4
clone_size: many
j_call: TRBJ2-1
cdr3_aa: CASSLVGSPYNEQFF
cdr3_nt: TGTGCCAGCAGTTTAGTCGGGAGCCCCTACAATGAGCAGTTCTTC

d_call: -
v_call: TRBV19
clone_size: few
j_call: TRBJ2-4
cdr3_aa: CASIGDPGANIQYF
cdr3_nt: TGTGCCAGTATTGGGGACCCCGGGGCGAACATTCAGTACTTC

d_call: -
v_call: TRBV29-1
clone_size: many
j_call: TRBJ2-7
cdr3_aa: CSVRDSGSYEQYF
cdr3_nt: TGCAGCGTTCGGGACAGCGGGTCCTACGAGCAGTACTTC

d_call: TRBD1
v_call: TRBV20-1
clone_size: -
j_call: TRBJ1-1
cdr3_aa: CSARGWAGGVKMNTEAFF
cdr3_nt: TGCAGTGCTAGAGGATGGGCAGGGGGCGTTAAAATGAACACTGAAGCTTTCTTT

d_call: TRBD2
v_call: TRBV28
clone_size: -
j_call: TRBJ2-7
cdr3_aa: CASSSGKGLAGVEQYF
cdr3_nt: TGTGCCAGCAGTTCAGGGAAAGGACTAGCGGGAGTCGAGCAGTACTTC

d_call: TRBD2
v_call: TRBV20-1
clone_size: -
j_call: TRBJ2-5
cdr3_aa: CSARGTSGDTQYF
cdr3_nt: TGCAGTGCACGGGGGACTAGCGGGGACACCCAGTACTTC

d_call: TRBD1
v_call: TRBV6-1
clone_size: many
j_call: TRBJ1-1
cdr3_aa: CASSAQGANTEAFF
cdr3_nt: TGTGCCAGCAGTGCACAGGGGGCGAACACTGAAGCTTTCTTT

d_call: -
v_call: TRBV12-3/TRBV12-4
clone_size: many
j_call: TRBJ1-2
cdr3_aa: CASGGLQNNYGYTF
cdr3_nt: TGTGCCTCCGGCGGACTACAGAACAACTATGGCTACACCTTC

d_call: TRBD1
v_call: TRBV6-1
clone_size: many
j_call: TRBJ1-4
cdr3_aa: CASMTGQVQEKLFF
cdr3_nt: TGTGCCAGCATGACAGGACAGGTCCAGGAAAAACTGTTTTTT

d_call: -
v_call: TRBV7-9
clone_size: many
j_call: TRBJ1-2
cdr3_aa: CATAGTERVGYTF
cdr3_nt: TGTGCCACGGCCGGGACGGAGCGCGTTGGCTACACCTTC

d_call: -
v_call: TRBV14
clone_size: few
j_call: TRBJ1-1
cdr3_aa: CASRYGLNTEAFF
cdr3_nt: TGTGCCAGCAGATACGGCCTGAACACTGAAGCTTTCTTT

d_call: -
v_call: TRBV4-2
clone_size: -
j_call: TRBJ2-6
cdr3_aa: CASSQEGSFSGANVLTF
cdr3_nt: TGTGCCAGCAGCCAGGAAGGCTCGTTCTCTGGGGCCAACGTCCTGACTTTC

d_call: TRBD1
v_call: TRBV30
clone_size: -
j_call: TRBJ2-7
cdr3_aa: CAWSVRSDRGYEQYF
cdr3_nt: TGTGCCTGGAGTGTACGAAGTGACAGGGGCTACGAGCAGTACTTC

d_call: -
v_call: TRBV30
clone_size: many
j_call: TRBJ2-5
cdr3_aa: CAPPQRQETQYF
cdr3_nt: TGTGCCCCACCCCAGCGACAAGAGACCCAGTACTTC

d_call: TRBD1
v_call: TRBV29-1
clone_size: few
j_call: TRBJ2-7
cdr3_aa: CSVELTGGIYEQYF
cdr3_nt: TGCAGCGTTGAGTTAACAGGGGGAATCTACGAGCAGTACTTC

d_call: -
v_call: TRBV27
clone_size: -
j_call: TRBJ2-5
cdr3_aa: CASSSPGLPLETQYF
cdr3_nt: TGTGCCAGCAGTTCCCCCGGACTACCCCTAGAGACCCAGTACTTC

d_call: TRBD1
v_call: TRBV30
clone_size: few
j_call: TRBJ1-2
cdr3_aa: CAWREQGANYGYTF
cdr3_nt: TGTGCCTGGAGGGAACAGGGGGCTAACTATGGCTACACCTTC

d_call: -
v_call: TRBV7-8
clone_size: -
j_call: TRBJ2-5
cdr3_aa: CASSLQATYQETQYF
cdr3_nt: TGTGCCAGCAGCTTACAAGCGACGTACCAAGAGACCCAGTACTTC

d_call: TRBD1
v_call: TRBV28
clone_size: few
j_call: TRBJ2-2
cdr3_aa: CASSRNRGANTGELFF
cdr3_nt: TGTGCCAGCAGTCGGAACAGGGGCGCGAACACCGGGGAGCTGTTTTTT

d_call: -
v_call: TRBV13
clone_size: -
j_call: TRBJ2-2
cdr3_aa: CASSLAGASEYPGELFF
cdr3_nt: TGTGCCAGCAGCTTAGCCGGGGCTAGCGAGTATCCCGGGGAGCTGTTTTTT

d_call: TRBD1
v_call: TRBV7-2
clone_size: few
j_call: TRBJ2-2
cdr3_aa: CASSSRDRGRAGELFF
cdr3_nt: TGTGCCAGCAGCTCCCGGGACAGGGGGCGGGCCGGGGAGCTGTTTTTT

d_call: TRBD1
v_call: TRBV11-2
clone_size: many
j_call: TRBJ2-1
cdr3_aa: CASNGQGYNEQFF
cdr3_nt: TGTGCCAGCAATGGACAGGGTTACAATGAGCAGTTCTTC

d_call: -
v_call: TRBV28
clone_size: many
j_call: TRBJ1-1
cdr3_aa: CASSRGARGAFF
cdr3_nt: TGTGCCAGCAGCCGAGGCGCCCGGGGGGCTTTCTTT

d_call: -
v_call: TRBV6-2/TRBV6-3
clone_size: few
j_call: TRBJ2-3
cdr3_aa: CASSPWSSGRDTQYF
cdr3_nt: TGTGCCAGCAGCCCGTGGAGTAGCGGACGAGATACGCAGTATTTT

d_call: -
v_call: TRBV12-3/TRBV12-4
clone_size: many
j_call: TRBJ1-2
cdr3_aa: CASSWAPQGIGYTF
cdr3_nt: TGTGCCAGCAGCTGGGCCCCACAAGGGATTGGCTACACCTTC

d_call: -
v_call: TRBV28
clone_size: many
j_call: TRBJ2-1
cdr3_aa: CARYNEQFF
cdr3_nt: TGTGCCAGGTACAATGAGCAGTTCTTC

d_call: -
v_call: TRBV3-1
clone_size: many
j_call: TRBJ2-7
cdr3_aa: CASSQGTGSYEQYF
cdr3_nt: TGTGCCAGCAGCCAAGGAACAGGATCCTACGAGCAGTACTTC

d_call: -
v_call: TRBV18
clone_size: many
j_call: TRBJ2-1
cdr3_aa: CASSPREGARYNEQFF
cdr3_nt: TGTGCCAGCTCACCAAGGGAGGGGGCGCGGTACAATGAGCAGTTCTTC

d_call: -
v_call: TRBV4-1
clone_size: -
j_call: TRBJ2-2
cdr3_aa: CASSQPFQSNTGELFF
cdr3_nt: TGCGCCAGCAGCCAGCCCTTCCAGTCGAACACCGGGGAGCTGTTTTTT

d_call: -
v_call: TRBV20-1
clone_size: few
j_call: TRBJ2-2
cdr3_aa: CSARDPSDSTGELFF
cdr3_nt: TGCAGTGCTAGAGATCCTAGCGACTCCACCGGGGAGCTGTTTTTT

d_call: TRBD2
v_call: TRBV20-1
clone_size: many
j_call: TRBJ2-3
cdr3_aa: CSAPAGPDTQYF
cdr3_nt: TGCAGTGCCCCAGCGGGACCGGATACGCAGTATTTT

d_call: TRBD1
v_call: TRBV11-2
clone_size: -
j_call: TRBJ2-2
cdr3_aa: CASSSPGQGSTGELFF
cdr3_nt: TGTGCCAGCAGCTCACCGGGACAGGGTTCCACCGGGGAGCTGTTTTTT

d_call: -
v_call: TRBV10-3
clone_size: -
j_call: TRBJ1-1
cdr3_aa: CAISDQGTEAFF
cdr3_nt: TGTGCCATCAGTGACCAGGGGACTGAAGCTTTCTTT